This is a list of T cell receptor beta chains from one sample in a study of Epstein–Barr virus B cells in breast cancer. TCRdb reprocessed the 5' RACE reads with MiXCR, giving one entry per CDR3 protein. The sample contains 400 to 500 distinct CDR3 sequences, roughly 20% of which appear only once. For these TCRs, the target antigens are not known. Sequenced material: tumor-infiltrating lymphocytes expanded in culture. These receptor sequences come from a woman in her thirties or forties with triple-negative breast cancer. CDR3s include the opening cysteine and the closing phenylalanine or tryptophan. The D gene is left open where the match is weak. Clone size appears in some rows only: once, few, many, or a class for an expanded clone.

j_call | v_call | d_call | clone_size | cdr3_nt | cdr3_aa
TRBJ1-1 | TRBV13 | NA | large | TGTGCCAGCAGCCCACTTGGGGGGCAGGGCACTGAAGCTTTCTTT | CASSPLGGQGTEAFF
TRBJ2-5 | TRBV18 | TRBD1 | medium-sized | TGTGCCAGCTCTAGGACAGGGTACGAGACCCAGTACTTC | CASSRTGYETQYF
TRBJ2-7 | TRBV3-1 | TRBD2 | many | TGTGCCAGCAAAAATAGCGGGGGGGCCGACGAGCAGTACTTC | CASKNSGGADEQYF
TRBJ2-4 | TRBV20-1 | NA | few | TGCAGTGTCGGGAGTAAGAACATTCAGTACTTC | CSVGSKNIQYF
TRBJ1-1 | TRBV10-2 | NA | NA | TGCGCCAGGGGGTACACAGTGTACCCTCAACACACTGAAGCTTTCTTT | CARGYTVYPQHTEAFF
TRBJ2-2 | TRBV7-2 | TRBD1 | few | TGTGCCAGCAGCTTAGCGAAACCACAGGGGGGGGAGCTGTTTTTT | CASSLAKPQGGELFF
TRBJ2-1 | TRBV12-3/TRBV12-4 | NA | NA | TGTGCCAGCAGTTCGTCCTTCGGGGGTCTGTCGTACAATGAGCAGTTCTTC | CASSSSFGGLSYNEQFF
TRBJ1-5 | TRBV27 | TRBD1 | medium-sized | TGTGCCAGCAGTTTATTAGGGACAGACAATAGCAATCAGCCCCAGCATTTT | CASSLLGTDNSNQPQHF
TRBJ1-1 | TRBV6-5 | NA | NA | TGTGCCAGCGGTTACGTGTGCTTAGAAGCTTTCTTT | CASGYVCLEAFF
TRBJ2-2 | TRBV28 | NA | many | TGTGCCAGCAGTCTCGGGCTGGACACCGGGGAGCTGTTTTTT | CASSLGLDTGELFF
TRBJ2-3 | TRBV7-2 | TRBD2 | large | TGTGCCAGCAGCTTAGATGGTAGCGGGGGGCGCGGAGAAGATACGCAGTATTTT | CASSLDGSGGRGEDTQYF
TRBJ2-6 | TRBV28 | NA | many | TGTGCCAGCAGTCTCGACAGATTCTCTGGGGCCAACGTCCTGACTTTC | CASSLDRFSGANVLTF
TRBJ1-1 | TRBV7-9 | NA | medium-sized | TGTGCCAGCAGCTTTAGCTCGTCGAACACTGAAGCTTTCTTT | CASSFSSSNTEAFF
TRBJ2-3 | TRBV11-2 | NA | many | TGTGCCAGCAGCCCGTCTTTGAGGCAAGATACGCAGTATTTT | CASSPSLRQDTQYF
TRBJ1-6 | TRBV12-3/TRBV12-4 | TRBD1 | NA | TGTGCCAGCAGTTTAGGACAGGGTCTTAATTCACCCCTCCACTTT | CASSLGQGLNSPLHF
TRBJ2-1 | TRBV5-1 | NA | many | TGCGCCAGCAGCCACGCAAGCAGGGGGGTCTCCTACAATGAGCAGTTCTTC | CASSHASRGVSYNEQFF
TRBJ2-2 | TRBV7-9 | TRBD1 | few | TGTGCCAGCAGCTCCAACGCGGGACAGGGTCCCACCGGGGAGCTGTTTTTT | CASSSNAGQGPTGELFF
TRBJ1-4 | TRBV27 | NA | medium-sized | TGTGCCAGCAGTTTATCGTTGTCAGGGGTTGAAAAACTGTTTTTT | CASSLSLSGVEKLFF
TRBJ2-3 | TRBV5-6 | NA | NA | TGTGCCAGCAGCTCCGGCCGTAGGGTCAGCGGCACAGATACGCAGTATTTT | CASSSGRRVSGTDTQYF
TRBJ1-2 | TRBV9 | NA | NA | TGTGCCAGCAAGAATTCGGGCTACACCTTC | CASKNSGYTF
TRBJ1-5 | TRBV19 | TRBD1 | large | TGTGCCAGTAGTATGGGGACAGCGAGCAATCAGCCCCAGCATTTT | CASSMGTASNQPQHF
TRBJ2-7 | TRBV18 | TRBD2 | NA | TGTGCCAGCTCACCCAAAGGAGTAGCGGGGGGATCCTACGAGCAGTACTTC | CASSPKGVAGGSYEQYF
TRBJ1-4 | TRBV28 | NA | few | TGTGCCAGCAGGGCAGTAAGTGAAAAACTGTTTTTT | CASRAVSEKLFF
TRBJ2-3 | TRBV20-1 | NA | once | TGCAGGGCTAGAGATTCCGAGCGAACAGATACGCAGTATTTT | CRARDSERTDTQYF
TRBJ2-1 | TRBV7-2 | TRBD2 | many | TGTGCCAGCGGCTATACTAGCGGGGCCAATGAGCAGTTCTTC | CASGYTSGANEQFF
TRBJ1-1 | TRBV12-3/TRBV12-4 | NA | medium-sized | TGTGCCAGCAGCCAGGAGGGGGGATTAGGCACTGAAGCTTTCTTT | CASSQEGGLGTEAFF
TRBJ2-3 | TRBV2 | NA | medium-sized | TGTGCCAGCAGTAGCCGTTGGGGGTCACCAGATACGCAGTATTTT | CASSSRWGSPDTQYF
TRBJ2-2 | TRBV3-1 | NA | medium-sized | TGTGCCAGCAGCCAAGGGCGATACGTGTACACCGGGGAGCTGTTTTTT | CASSQGRYVYTGELFF
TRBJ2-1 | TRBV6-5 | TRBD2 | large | TGTGCCAGCAGTTACAGGGGACTAGCGGCCTACAATGAGCAGTTCTTC | CASSYRGLAAYNEQFF
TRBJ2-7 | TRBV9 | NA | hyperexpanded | TGTGCCAGCAGCCCAGTTAGCGGCTACGAGCAGTACTTC | CASSPVSGYEQYF
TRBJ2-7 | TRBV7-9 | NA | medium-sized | TGTGCCAGCAGCCCGCGACGAACGCTGGGTCAGGGGGGCTACGAGCAGTACTTC | CASSPRRTLGQGGYEQYF
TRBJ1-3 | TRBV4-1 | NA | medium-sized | TGCGCCAGCAGCCCGCGACAGGCAGACTTCTCTGGAAACACCATATATTTT | CASSPRQADFSGNTIYF
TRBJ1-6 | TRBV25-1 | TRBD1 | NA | TGTGCCAGCAGTGCAAGGGACAGGGGGCCCCTCCACTTT | CASSARDRGPLHF
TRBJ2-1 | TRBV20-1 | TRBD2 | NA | TGCAGTGCACGAGCGGGAGCGGGGATTGATGAGCAGTTCTTC | CSARAGAGIDEQFF
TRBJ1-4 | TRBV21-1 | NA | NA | TGTGCCAGCAGCTTCGACCCCCAGGGGGAGGTATTAAAGGGTGAAAAACTGTTTTTT | CASSFDPQGEVLKGEKLFF
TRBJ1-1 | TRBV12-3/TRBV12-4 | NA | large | TGTGCCAGCAGCCGTCGACAGGTGGCTGAAGCTTTCTTT | CASSRRQVAEAFF
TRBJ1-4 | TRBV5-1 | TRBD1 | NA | TGCGCCAGCAGCTCCGACGGGACAGGGTCGAACGAACTGTTTTTT | CASSSDGTGSNELFF
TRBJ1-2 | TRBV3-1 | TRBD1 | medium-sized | TGTGCCAGCAGCCCACAAGACAGGGCTAGCGGCTACACCTTC | CASSPQDRASGYTF
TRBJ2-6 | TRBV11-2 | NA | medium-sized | TGTGCCAGCAGCATAAGGACACCTCGCTCTGGGGCCAACGTCCTGACTTTC | CASSIRTPRSGANVLTF
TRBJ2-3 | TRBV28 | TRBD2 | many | TGTGCCAGCAGCCATACTAGCGGGAGGTCGTCAGATACGCAGTATTTT | CASSHTSGRSSDTQYF
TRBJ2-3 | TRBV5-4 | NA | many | TGTGCCAGCAGCTTTCTGACAGATACGCAGTATTTT | CASSFLTDTQYF
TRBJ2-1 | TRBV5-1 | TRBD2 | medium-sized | TGCGCCACAACCGATATGAGCGGGGTTTACAATGAGCAGTTCTTC | CATTDMSGVYNEQFF
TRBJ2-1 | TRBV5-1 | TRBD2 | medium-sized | TGCGCCAGCAGCTCCAGACTAGCGGGGGTTGGAAATGAGCAGTTCTTC | CASSSRLAGVGNEQFF